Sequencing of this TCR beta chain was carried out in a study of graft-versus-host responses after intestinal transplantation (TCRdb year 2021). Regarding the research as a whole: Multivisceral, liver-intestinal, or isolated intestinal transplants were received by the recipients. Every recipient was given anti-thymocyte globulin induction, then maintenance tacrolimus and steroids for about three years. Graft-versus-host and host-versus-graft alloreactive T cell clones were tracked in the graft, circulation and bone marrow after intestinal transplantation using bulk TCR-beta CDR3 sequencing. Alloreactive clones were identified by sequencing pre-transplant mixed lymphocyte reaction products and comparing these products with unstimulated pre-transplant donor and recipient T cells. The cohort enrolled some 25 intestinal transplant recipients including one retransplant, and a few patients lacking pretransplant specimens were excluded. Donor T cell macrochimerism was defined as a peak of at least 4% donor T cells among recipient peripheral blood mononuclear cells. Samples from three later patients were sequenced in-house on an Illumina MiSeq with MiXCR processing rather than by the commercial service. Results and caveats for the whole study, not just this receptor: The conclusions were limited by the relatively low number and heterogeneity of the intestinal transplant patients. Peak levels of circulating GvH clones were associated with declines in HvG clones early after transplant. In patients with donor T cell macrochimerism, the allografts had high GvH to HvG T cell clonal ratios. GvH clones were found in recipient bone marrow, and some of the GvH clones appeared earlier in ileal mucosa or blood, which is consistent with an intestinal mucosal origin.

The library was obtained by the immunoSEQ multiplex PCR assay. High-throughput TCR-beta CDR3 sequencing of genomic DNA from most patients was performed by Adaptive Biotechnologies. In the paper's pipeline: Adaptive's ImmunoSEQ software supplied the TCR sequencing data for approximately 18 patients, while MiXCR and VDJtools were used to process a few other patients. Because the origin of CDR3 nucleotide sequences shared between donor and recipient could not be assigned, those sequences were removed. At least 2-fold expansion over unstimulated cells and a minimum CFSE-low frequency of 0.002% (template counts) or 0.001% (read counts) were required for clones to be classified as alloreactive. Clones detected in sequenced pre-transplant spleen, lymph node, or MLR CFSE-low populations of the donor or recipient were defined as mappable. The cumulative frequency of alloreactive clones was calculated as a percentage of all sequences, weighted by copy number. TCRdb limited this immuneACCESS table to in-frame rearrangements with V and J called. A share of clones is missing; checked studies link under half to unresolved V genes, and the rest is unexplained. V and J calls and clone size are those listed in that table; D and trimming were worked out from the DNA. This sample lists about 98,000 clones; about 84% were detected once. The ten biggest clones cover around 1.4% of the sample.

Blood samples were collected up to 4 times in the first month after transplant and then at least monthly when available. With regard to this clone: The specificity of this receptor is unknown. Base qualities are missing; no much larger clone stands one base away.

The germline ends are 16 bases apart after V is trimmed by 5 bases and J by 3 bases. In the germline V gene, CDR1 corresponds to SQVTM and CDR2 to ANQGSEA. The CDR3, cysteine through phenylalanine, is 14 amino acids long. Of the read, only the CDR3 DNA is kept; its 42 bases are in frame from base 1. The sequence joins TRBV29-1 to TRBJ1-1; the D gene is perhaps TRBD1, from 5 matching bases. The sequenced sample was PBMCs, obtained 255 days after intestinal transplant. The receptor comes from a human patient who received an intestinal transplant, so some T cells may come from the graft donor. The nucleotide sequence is TGCAGCGTTAGGCAGGGAAGTAAACACACTGAAGCTTTCTTT. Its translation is CSVRQGSKHTEAFF.